This T cell receptor beta chain derives from a study of cytomegalovirus exposure and HLA in healthy donors. Primers for the PCR totalled 60 Vbeta and 13 Jbeta. Profiling relied on immunoSEQ multiplex PCR, and the TCRdb table lists in-frame clones only, not all of them. The sample yields some 170,000 clones, 60% to 80% seen once. Germline V gene data show CDR1 as GTSNPN and CDR2 as SVGIG (reference sequence). Trimming took 5 bases from V and 5 from J, leaving 12 bases between them. The CDR3 runs to 12 residues. The receptor was isolated from a man aged 55 to 70 in good health and CMV-seronegative. The gene calls are TRBV30 and TRBJ2-5; TRBD2 is a possible D gene (5 bases). The sample comprised PBMCs. This CDR3 reads CAWGRGWETQYF. The CDR3, as DNA: TGTGCCTGGGGTCGAGGGTGGGAGACCCAGTACTTC.